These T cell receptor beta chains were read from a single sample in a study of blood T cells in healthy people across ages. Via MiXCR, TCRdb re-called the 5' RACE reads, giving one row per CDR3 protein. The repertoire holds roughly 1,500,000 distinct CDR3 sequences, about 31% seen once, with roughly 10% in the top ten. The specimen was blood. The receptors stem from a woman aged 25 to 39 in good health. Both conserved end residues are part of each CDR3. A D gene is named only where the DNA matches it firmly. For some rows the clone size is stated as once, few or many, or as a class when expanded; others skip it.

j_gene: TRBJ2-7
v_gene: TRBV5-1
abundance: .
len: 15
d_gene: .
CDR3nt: TGCGCCAGCAGCTTGGGTCTTAGCGAGGCCTACGAGCAGTACTTC
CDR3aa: CASSLGLSEAYEQYF

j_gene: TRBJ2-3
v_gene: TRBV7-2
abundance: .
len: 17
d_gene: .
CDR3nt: TGTGCCAGCAGCTTAGAGTTCGCTAGCAGAACCACAGATACGCAGTATTTT
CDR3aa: CASSLEFASRTTDTQYF

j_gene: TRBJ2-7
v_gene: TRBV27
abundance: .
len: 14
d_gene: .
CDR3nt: TGTGCCAGCAATCAGGGCGGCAACTCCTACGAGCAGTACTTC
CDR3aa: CASNQGGNSYEQYF

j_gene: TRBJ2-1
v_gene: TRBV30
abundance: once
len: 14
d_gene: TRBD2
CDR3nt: TGTGCCTGGAGGGGACTAGCGGGGCTCAATGAGCAGTTCTTC
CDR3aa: CAWRGLAGLNEQFF

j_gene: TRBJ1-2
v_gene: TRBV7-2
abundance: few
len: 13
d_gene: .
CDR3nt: TGTGCCAGCAGCTTTATGACAGAATATGGCTACACCTTC
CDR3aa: CASSFMTEYGYTF

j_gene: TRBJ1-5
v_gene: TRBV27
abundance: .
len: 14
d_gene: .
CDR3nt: TGTGCCAGCAGTTTGAGCTGGGAGGGTCAGCCCCAGCATTTT
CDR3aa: CASSLSWEGQPQHF

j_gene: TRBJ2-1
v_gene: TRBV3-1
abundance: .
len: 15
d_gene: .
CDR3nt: TGTGCCAGCGGGGTTCGCTACGGATGGTACAATGAGCAGTTCTTC
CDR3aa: CASGVRYGWYNEQFF

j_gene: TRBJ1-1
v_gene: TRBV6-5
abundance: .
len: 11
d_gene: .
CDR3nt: TGTGCCAGTTGGATTAACACTGAAGCTTTCTTT
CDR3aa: CASWINTEAFF

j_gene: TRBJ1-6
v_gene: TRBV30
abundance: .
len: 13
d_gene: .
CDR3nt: TGTGCCTGGAGTGGGGCGCGGGATTCACCCCTCCACTTT
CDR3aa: CAWSGARDSPLHF

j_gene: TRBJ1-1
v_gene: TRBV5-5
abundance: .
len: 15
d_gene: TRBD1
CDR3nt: TGTGCCAGCAGCTTGAGGACAGGGGGCGTCCCTGAAGCTTTCTTT
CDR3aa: CASSLRTGGVPEAFF

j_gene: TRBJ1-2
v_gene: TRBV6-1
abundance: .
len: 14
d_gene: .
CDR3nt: TGTGCCAGCAGTGGCCGCCAGGGTACAGGTGGCTACACCTTC
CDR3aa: CASSGRQGTGGYTF

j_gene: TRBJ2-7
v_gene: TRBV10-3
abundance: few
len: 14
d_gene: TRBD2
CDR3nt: TGTGCCATCAGTGGGGCTAGCGGCTCCTACGAGCAGTACTTC
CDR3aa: CAISGASGSYEQYF

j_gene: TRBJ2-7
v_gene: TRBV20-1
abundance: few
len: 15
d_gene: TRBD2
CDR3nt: TGCAGTGCTAGAGATCTAGCGGGGAAGGACTACGAGCAGTACTTC
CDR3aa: CSARDLAGKDYEQYF

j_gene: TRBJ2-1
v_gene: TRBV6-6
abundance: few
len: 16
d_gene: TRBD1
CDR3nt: TGTGCCAGCAGGGGGACAGGGGGAAGCTCCTACAATGAGCAGTTCTTC
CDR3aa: CASRGTGGSSYNEQFF

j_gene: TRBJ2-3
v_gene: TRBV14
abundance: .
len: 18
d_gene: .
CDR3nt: TGTGCCAGCAGCCAAGATGATCGGGGGCTCTATGGCACAGATACGCAGTATTTT
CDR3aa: CASSQDDRGLYGTDTQYF

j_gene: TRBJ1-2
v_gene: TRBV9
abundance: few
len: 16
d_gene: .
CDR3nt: TGTGCCAGCAGCCCCATAACAGGGCCCTTGGACTATGGCTACACCTTC
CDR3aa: CASSPITGPLDYGYTF

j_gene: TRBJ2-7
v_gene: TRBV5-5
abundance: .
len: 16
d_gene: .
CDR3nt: TGTGCCAGCAGCCAGGCCGGGACACTTTCTTCCTACGAGCAGTACTTC
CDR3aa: CASSQAGTLSSYEQYF

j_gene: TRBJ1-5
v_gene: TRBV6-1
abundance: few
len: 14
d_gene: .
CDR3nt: TGTGCCAGCAGTGTTAAGCTGAGCAATCAGCCCCAGCATTTT
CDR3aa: CASSVKLSNQPQHF

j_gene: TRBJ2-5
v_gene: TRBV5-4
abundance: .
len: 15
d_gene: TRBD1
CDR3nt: TGTACCAGCAGCTACCGGGACAGGGTACAAGAGACCCAGTACTTC
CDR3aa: CTSSYRDRVQETQYF

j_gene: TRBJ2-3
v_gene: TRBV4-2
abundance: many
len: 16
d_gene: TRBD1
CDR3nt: TGTGCCAGCAGCCAAGATACAGGGGTCCCCACAGATACGCAGTATTTT
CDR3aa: CASSQDTGVPTDTQYF

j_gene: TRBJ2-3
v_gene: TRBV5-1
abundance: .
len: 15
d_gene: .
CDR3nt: TGCGCCAGCCTCCCTGGCGCTCTTAGCACAGATACGCAGTATTTT
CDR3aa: CASLPGALSTDTQYF

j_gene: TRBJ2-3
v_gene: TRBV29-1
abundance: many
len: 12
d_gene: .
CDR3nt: TGCAGCGTTGAAGATCGGCCTGATACGCAGTATTTT
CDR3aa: CSVEDRPDTQYF

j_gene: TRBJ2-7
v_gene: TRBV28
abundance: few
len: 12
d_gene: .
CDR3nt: TGTGCCAGCACCTTACCCCCTTGGGAGCAGTACTTC
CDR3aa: CASTLPPWEQYF

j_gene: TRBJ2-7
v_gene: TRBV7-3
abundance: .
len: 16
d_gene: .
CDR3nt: TGTGCCAGCAGCTTAAGTGGCGGGTTCGGGGTTTACGAGCAGTACTTC
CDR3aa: CASSLSGGFGVYEQYF

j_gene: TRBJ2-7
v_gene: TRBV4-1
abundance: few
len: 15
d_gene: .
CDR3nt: TGCGCCAGCAGCCAAGCGGCTTCTAGCTCCTACGAGCAGTACTTC
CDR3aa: CASSQAASSSYEQYF

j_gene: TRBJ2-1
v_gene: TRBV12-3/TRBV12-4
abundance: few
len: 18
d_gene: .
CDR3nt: TGTGCCAGCAGTTTTGGGACCTCCGTTGCGGGATCCTACAATGAGCAGTTCTTC
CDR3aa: CASSFGTSVAGSYNEQFF

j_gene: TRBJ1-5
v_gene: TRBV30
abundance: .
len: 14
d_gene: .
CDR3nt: TGTGCCTGGAGTGGATCGGGGGACAATCAGCCCCAGCATTTT
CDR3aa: CAWSGSGDNQPQHF